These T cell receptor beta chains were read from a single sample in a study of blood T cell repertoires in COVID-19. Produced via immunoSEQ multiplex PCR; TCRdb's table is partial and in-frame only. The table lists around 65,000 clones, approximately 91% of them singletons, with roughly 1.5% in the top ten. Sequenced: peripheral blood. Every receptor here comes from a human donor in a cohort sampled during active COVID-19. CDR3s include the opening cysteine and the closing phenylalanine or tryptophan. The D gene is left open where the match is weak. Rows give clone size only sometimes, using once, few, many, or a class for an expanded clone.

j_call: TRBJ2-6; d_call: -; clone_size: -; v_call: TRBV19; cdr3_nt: TGTGCCAGTAGTATCGGGGACACGGGGGCCAACGTCCTGACTTTC; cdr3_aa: CASSIGDTGANVLTF
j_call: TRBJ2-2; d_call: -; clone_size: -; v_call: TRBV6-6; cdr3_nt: TGTGCCAGCAGTTACCCCGGACAGGGAGGGACCGGGGAGCTGTTTTTT; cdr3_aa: CASSYPGQGGTGELFF
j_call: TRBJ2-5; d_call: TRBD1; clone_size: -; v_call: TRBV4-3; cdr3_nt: TGCGCCAGCAGCCAAGCCGGACAGGGGGAAGAGACCCAGTACTTC; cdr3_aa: CASSQAGQGEETQYF
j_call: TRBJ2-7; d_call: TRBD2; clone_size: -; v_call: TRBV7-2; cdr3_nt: TGTGCCAGCAGCTTAGTGGCTAGCGGCTCCTACGAGCAGTACTTC; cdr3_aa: CASSLVASGSYEQYF
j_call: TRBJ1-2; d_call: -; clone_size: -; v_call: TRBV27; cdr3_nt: TGTGCCAGCAGCCGGGGGAACTATGGCTACACCTTC; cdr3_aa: CASSRGNYGYTF
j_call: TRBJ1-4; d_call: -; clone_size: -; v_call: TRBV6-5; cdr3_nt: TGTGCCAGCAGGAAGGGGGGGAATGAAAAACTGTTTTTT; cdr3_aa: CASRKGGNEKLFF
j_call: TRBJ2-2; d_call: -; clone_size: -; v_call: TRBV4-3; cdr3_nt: TGCGCCAGCAGCCAAGATGGGGGCAGGCTAACCGGGGAGCTGTTTTTT; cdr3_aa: CASSQDGGRLTGELFF
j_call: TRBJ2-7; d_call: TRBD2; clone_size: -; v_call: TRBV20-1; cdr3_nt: TGCAGTGCTAGTAGGCGGGAGGGGGGCGAGCAGTACTTC; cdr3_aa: CSASRREGGEQYF
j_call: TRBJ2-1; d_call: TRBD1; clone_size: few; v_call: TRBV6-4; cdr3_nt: TGTGCCAGCAGTGACTCGGGGAGACAGGGACCCCCCTACAATGAGCAGTTCTTC; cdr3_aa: CASSDSGRQGPPYNEQFF
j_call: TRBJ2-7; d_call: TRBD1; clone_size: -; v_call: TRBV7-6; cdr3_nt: TGTGCCAGCAGCCCAGGCTCGGGACAGGGATCCTACGAGCAGTACTTC; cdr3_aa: CASSPGSGQGSYEQYF
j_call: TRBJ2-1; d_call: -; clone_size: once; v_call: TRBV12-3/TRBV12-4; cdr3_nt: TGTGCCAGCAGTTTGGGACTCCACAATGAGCAGTTCTTC; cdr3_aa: CASSLGLHNEQFF
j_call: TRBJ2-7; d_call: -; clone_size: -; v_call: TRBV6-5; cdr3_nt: TGTGCCAGCAGTTACGAGGGGGGGACCTACGAGCAGTACTTC; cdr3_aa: CASSYEGGTYEQYF
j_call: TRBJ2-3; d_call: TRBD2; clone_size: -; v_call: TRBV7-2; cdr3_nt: TGTGCCAGCAGTCAGGGACTAGGGGGAGATACGCAGTATTTT; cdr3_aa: CASSQGLGGDTQYF
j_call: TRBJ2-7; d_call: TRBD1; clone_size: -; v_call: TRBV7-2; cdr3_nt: TGTGCCAGCAGCCTCCGACAGGGGGATGACTACGAGCAGTACTTC; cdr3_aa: CASSLRQGDDYEQYF
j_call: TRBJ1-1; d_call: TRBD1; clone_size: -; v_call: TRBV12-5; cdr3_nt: TGTGCTAGTGGTTTGGTCAGGGGGCGGATTACTGAAGCTTTCTTT; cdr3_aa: CASGLVRGRITEAFF
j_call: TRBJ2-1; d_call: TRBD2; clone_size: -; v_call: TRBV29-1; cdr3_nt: TGCAGCGTTGCTGGGTCATTTTGGACTAGCGGGACCAATGAGCAGTTCTTC; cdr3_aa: CSVAGSFWTSGTNEQFF
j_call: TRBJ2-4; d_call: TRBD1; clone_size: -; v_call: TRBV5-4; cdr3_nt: TGTGCCAGCAGCCGACAGGGAAACATTCAGTACTTC; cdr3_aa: CASSRQGNIQYF
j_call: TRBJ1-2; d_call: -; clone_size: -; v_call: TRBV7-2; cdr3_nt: TGTGCCAGCAGCTTAGGGGGGCGGTATGGCTACACCTTC; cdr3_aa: CASSLGGRYGYTF
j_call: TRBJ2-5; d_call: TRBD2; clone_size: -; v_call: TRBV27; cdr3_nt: TGTGCCAGCAGTTTTTACCCGGGACTAGCGGACCAAGAGACCCAGTACTTC; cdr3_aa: CASSFYPGLADQETQYF
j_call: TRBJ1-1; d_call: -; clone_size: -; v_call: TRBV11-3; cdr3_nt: TGTGCCAGCAGCAAAGCGGGCACTATGATGAACACTGAAGCTTTCTTT; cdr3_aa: CASSKAGTMMNTEAFF
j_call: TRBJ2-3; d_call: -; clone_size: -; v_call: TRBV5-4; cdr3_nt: TGTGCCAGCAGCCAGGTTTCTCCTCCTAGCACAGATACGCAGTATTTT; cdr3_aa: CASSQVSPPSTDTQYF
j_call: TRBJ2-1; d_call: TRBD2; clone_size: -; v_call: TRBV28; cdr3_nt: TGTGCCAGCAGTATACTAGCGGGGGCTGGGGTCAATGAGCAGTTCTTC; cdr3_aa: CASSILAGAGVNEQFF
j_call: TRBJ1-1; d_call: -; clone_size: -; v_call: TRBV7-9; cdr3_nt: TGTGCCAGCACCTTTAAGTTAGACAGCACTGAAGCTTTCTTT; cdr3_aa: CASTFKLDSTEAFF
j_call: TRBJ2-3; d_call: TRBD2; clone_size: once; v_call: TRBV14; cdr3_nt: TGTGCCAGCAGCCCCAAACCTAGCGGCCCCGCAGATACGCAGTATTTT; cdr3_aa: CASSPKPSGPADTQYF
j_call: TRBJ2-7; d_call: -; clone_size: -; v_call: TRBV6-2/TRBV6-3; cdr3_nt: TGTGCCAGCAGTACGTACGCGCGCTACGAGCAGTACTTC; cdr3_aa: CASSTYARYEQYF
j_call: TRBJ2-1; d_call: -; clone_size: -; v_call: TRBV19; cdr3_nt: TGTGCCAGTAGTATACGGAATGAGCAGTTCTTC; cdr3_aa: CASSIRNEQFF
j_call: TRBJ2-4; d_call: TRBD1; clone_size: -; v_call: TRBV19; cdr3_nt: TGTGCCAGTAGGGGACTGACGGACAGGGGGCTTATCCAAAACATTCAGTACTTC; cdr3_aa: CASRGLTDRGLIQNIQYF
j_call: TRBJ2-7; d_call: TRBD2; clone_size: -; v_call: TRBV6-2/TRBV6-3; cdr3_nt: TGTGCCAGCAACCCAAGTAGCGGGAGTCACCTTACCTACGAGCAGTACTTC; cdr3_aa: CASNPSSGSHLTYEQYF
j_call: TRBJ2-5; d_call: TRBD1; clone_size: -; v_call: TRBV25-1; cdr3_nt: TGTGCCAGCAGGGTAAGGACAGGGGGCTTGGAAGAGACCCAGTACTTC; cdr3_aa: CASRVRTGGLEETQYF
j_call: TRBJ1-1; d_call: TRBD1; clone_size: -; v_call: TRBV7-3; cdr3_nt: TGTGCCAGCAGCGAGGGGACAGGGGGCGTTCTTGAAGCTTTCTTT; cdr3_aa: CASSEGTGGVLEAFF
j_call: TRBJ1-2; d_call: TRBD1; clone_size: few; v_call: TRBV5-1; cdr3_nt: TGCGCCAGCAGCCGGGAGGGACAGTCCTATGGCTACACCTTC; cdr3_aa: CASSREGQSYGYTF
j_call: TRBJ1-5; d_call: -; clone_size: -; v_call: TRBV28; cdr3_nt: TGTGCCAGCAGGAGGGACATACAAAATCAGCCCCAGCATTTT; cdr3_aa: CASRRDIQNQPQHF
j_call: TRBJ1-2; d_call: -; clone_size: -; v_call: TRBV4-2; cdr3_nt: TGTGCCAGCAGCCAAGATGGGATGGGAGTGACCGCTTATACCTTC; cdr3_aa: CASSQDGMGVTAYTF
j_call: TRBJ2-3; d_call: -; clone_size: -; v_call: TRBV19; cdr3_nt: TGTGCCAGTAGTCCCCCCCGAGGCAGGGGGGGCACAGATACGCAGTATTTT; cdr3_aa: CASSPPRGRGGTDTQYF
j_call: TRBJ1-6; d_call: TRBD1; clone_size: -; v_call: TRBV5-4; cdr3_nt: TGTGCCAGCAGCTTTGGACCAGACAGGGATTCACCCCTCCACTTT; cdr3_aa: CASSFGPDRDSPLHF
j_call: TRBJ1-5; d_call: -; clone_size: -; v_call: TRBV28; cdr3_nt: TGTGCCAGCAGTTTCTTCCAGAATCAGCCCCAGCATTTT; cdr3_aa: CASSFFQNQPQHF
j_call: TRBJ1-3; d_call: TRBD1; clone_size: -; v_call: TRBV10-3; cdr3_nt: TGTGCCATCAGTACAGGGGTCTCTGGAAACACCATATATTTT; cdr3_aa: CAISTGVSGNTIYF
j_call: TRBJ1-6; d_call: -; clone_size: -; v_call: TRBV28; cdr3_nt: TGTGCCAGCAGTTTACGGGTGGGCCGGGGTTCACCCCTCCACTTT; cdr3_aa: CASSLRVGRGSPLHF
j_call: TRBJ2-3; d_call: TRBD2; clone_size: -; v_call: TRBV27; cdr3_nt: TGTGCCAGCAGTTTTCGAGCGGGGATTAGCACAGATACGCAGTATTTT; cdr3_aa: CASSFRAGISTDTQYF
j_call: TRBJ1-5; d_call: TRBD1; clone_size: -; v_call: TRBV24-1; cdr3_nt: TGTGCCACCAGTGCCGGCGGGACAGGAGGCAATCAGCCCCAGCATTTT; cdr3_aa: CATSAGGTGGNQPQHF
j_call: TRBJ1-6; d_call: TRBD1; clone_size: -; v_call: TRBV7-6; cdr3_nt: TGTGCCAGCAGCTTACTCGACAGGGCGAGATCACCCCTCCACTTT; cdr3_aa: CASSLLDRARSPLHF
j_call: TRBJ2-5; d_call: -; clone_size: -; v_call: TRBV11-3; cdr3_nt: TGTGCCAGCAGCCCAGGGTCTAAGACCCAGTACTTC; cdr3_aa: CASSPGSKTQYF
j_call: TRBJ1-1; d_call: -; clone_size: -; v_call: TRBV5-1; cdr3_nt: TGCGCCAGCAGCCGACCCGGGGGCACTGAAGCTTTCTTT; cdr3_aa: CASSRPGGTEAFF
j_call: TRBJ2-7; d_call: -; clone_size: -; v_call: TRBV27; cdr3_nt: TGTGCCAGCAGTTTAGCGAGAATGTACGAGCAGTACTTC; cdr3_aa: CASSLARMYEQYF
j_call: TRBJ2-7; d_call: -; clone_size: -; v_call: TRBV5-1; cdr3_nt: TGCGCCAGCCAAGAGCAGGACACGGACCACGAGCAGTACTTC; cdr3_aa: CASQEQDTDHEQYF
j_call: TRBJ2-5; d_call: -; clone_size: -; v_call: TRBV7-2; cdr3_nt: TGTGCCAGCAGCCTAGGGTACAGGGATGAGACCCAGTACTTC; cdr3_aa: CASSLGYRDETQYF
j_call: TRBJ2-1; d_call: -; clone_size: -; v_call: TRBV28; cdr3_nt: TGTGCCAGCACGGACACCTTATTTGTAGGGCAGTTCTTC; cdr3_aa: CASTDTLFVGQFF
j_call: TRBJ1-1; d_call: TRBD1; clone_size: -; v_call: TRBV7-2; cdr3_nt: TGTGCCAGCAGACCGCGAACAGGGGTGGGCACTGAAGCTTTCTTT; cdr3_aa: CASRPRTGVGTEAFF
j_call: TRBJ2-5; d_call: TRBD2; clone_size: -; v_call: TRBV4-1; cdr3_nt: TGCGCCAGCAGCCAAGATGGTGCGGGAGGGCAAGAGACCCAGTACTTC; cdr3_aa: CASSQDGAGGQETQYF
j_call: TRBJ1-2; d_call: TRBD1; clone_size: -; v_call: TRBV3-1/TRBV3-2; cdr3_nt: TGTGCCAGCAGTCCAACTCCGGGACAGGGACCCTACACCTTC; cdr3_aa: CASSPTPGQGPYTF
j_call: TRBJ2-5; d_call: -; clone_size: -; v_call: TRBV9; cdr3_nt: TGTGCCAGCAGCGACGGAGTGCTAGCTCAAGAGACCCAGTACTTC; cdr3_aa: CASSDGVLAQETQYF
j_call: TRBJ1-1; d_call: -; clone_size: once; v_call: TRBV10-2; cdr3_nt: TGCGCCAGCAGTGCCCCTACGCGGGTTTCCGTCACTGAAGCTTTCTTT; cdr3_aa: CASSAPTRVSVTEAFF
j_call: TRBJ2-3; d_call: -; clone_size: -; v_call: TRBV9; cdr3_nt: TGTGCCAGCAGCGCGGCCCCGATGGCTAGAGCAGATACGCAGTATTTT; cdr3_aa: CASSAAPMARADTQYF
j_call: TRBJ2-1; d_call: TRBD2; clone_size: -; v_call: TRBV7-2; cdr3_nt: TGTGCCAGCAGCTTCAGACTAGCGGGAGAGCAGTTCTTC; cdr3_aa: CASSFRLAGEQFF
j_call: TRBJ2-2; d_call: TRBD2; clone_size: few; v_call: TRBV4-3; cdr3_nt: TGCGCCAGCAGCCAAGGGGGTGGGACTAGCGGGAGTTCAGGGGAGCTGTTTTTT; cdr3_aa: CASSQGGGTSGSSGELFF
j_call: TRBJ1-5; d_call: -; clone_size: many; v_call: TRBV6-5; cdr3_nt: TGTGCCAGCAGTTACAGGACACCCAGTAGCAATCAGCCCCAGCATTTT; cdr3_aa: CASSYRTPSSNQPQHF
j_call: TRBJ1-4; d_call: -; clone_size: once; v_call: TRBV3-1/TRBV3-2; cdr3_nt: TGTGCCAGCAGCTTAAGGTCGGGGAATGAAAAACTGTTTTTT; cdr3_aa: CASSLRSGNEKLFF
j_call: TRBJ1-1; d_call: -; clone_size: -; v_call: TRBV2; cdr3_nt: TGTGCCAGCAGTGTGAGGCTGAACACTGAAGCTTTCTTT; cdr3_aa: CASSVRLNTEAFF
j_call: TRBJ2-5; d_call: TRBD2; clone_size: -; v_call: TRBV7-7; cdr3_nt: TGTGCTAGCAGCTTACTAGCGGGAGCGATCCAAGAGACCCAGTACTTC; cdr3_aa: CASSLLAGAIQETQYF